What follows describes a single T cell receptor (beta chain). No infections or other immune events were documented during collection. J was trimmed by 15 bases and V by 1 base; bases with no gene match: 7. This CDR3 spans 13 amino acids. The germline CDR1 and CDR2 sequences are SGHRS and YFSETQ. This sample was included in a study of identifying expanded T cells in peripheral blood. Clones were read by immunoSEQ multiplex PCR, and TCRdb kept only the in-frame ones, dropping some. Of 80,000 to 95,000 clones listed, approximately 88% are singletons. Material for sequencing was blood. The gene calls are TRBV5-1 and TRBJ2-1; TRBD2 matches at 10 bases. The clonotype was recovered from a person aged 18 to 75 in good health. CDR3 bases: TGCGCCAGCAGCTTGTCTAGCGGGGGTATGGGGTTCTTC. Translated, it gives CASSLSSGGMGFF.